The present entry profiles one TCR beta chain with its context. What it recognizes is unknown. At one of its ends the junction is not consistent with the germline gene, which may arise from a read error. CDR3 length equals 13 residues. Per germline, CDR1 PRHDT and CDR2 FYEKMQ (reference sequence). The data were obtained in a study of post-analysis software for immune sequencing data. Study-wide background: Patients with relapsing-remitting, secondary progressive and progressive-relapsing multiple sclerosis courses were all represented. General study results and limits: Comparison with controls showed significantly lower normalized Chao1 diversity in multiple sclerosis patients. The study found TRBV5-6, TRBV5-1 and TRBV20-1 among four to six TRBV segments more frequent in patients than controls.

The TCR beta cDNA libraries carried unique molecular identifiers. The yield from about 1 to 10 million T cells was around 500,000 cDNA molecules in total. TCRdb re-called the PCR reads with MiXCR, one entry per CDR3 protein. The table shows about 680,000 distinct CDR3 sequences, with roughly three fifths occurring only once. This clonotype was sampled from a girl aged 2-15 years with multiple sclerosis. The sequencing sample was made of blood. The chain combines TRBV13 with TRBJ2-1, with TRBD1 identical over 7 bases. This CDR3 is CVSSVTGENEQFF. CDR3 DNA sequence: TGTGTCAGCAGCGTCACAGGGGAAAATGAGCAGTTCTTC. The complete variable domain, with remaining parts taken from reference TRBV13 and TRBJ2-1, reads AAGVIQSPRHLIKEKRETATLKCYPIPRHDTVYWYQQGPGQDPQFLISFYEKMQSDKGSIPDRFSAQQFSDYHSELNMSSLELGDSALYFCVSSVTGENEQFFGPGTRLTVL.